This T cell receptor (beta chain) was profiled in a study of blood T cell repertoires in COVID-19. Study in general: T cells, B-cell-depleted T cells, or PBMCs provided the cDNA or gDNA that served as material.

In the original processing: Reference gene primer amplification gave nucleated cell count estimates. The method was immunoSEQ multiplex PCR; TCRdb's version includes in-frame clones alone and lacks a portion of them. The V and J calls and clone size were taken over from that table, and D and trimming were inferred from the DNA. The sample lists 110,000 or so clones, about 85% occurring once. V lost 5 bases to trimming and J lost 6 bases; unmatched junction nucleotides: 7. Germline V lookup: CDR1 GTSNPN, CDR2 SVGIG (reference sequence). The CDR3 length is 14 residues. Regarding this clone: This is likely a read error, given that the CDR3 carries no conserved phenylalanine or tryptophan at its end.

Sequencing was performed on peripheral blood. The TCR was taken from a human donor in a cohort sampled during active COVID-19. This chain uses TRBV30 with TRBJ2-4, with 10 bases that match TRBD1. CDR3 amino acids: CAWGTGASGNIQYL. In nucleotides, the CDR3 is TGTGCCTGGGGGACAGGGGCCAGCGGAAACATTCAGTACCTC.